This T cell receptor beta chain stems from a study of T cell responses to AZD1222 COVID-19 vaccine. Germline CDR1 and CDR2: SGHDT and YYEEEE. The CDR3 spans 14 residues. Losses at the gene ends were 4 bases for V and 8 bases for J; bases not matched to a gene: 6. Clones were read by immunoSEQ multiplex PCR, and TCRdb kept only the in-frame ones, dropping some. Among fewer than 150,000 clones listed, over 90% were seen once. This chain connects TRBV5-6 to TRBJ1-4, with 9 bases lining up with TRBD1. This receptor was taken from an adult in good health. Specimen: peripheral blood, collected on day 0 of AZD1222 vaccination. CDR3 coding DNA: TGTGCCAGCAGCGCCGGGACAGGGAGGGAAAAACTGTTTTTT. Amino acids: CASSAGTGREKLFF.